This T cell receptor beta chain was obtained from a study of CD8+CD57+ T cells in acquired aplastic anemia. Study in general: Sorted CD4+ and CD8+ cells yielded DNA averaging about 3.1 ug. Healthy donor sequencing depth: 9.5 million to 10.8 million CD4+, 11 million to 13 million CD8+ reads. Whole-study findings and limits: No significant patient-versus-control difference appeared in CD8+ Simpson's diversity.

Genomic DNA, the template, was used for profiling of the TCR beta VDJ and CDR3. TCRdb re-analysed the reads in MiXCR, keeping a single row per CDR3 protein. Here the sample spans some 42,000 distinct CDR3 sequences, 68% being singletons. The CDR3 runs to 14 residues. Germline loops: CDR1 LGHDT, CDR2 YNNKEL (reference sequence). As for this clonotype: The antigen is undetermined. Compared with germline, one end of the junction differs, possibly owing to a read error.

Material for sequencing was sorted CD4+, CD8+, or CD8+CD57+ T cells (not recorded which) from PBMCs. The sequence came from a human donor in good health, serving as a control. V gene TRBV3-1 combines with J gene TRBJ2-3; D uncertain. The CDR3 DNA sequence: TGTGCCAGCAGCCCGGGCTTACCCACAGATACGCAGTGTTTT. It codes for CASSPGLPTDTQCF.